This TCR beta chain came from a study of shared clonotypes between healthy human individuals. Study summary: Donors had three CD4 naive, three CD4 memory, two CD8 naive and one CD8 memory plate apiece. Overall study results and limits: Memory subsets had estimated richness that was generally smaller than that of naive subsets. When compared with the clonotypes that were shared by all four sorted-subset donors, the non-shared clonotypes turned out to have lower generation probabilities.

Germline V CDR1 and CDR2: MNHNS, SASEGT. The ends lost 6 bases at V and 3 bases at J; junction bases unmatched: 7. The CDR3 contains 14 residues. Every contributor of samples was a Caucasian grown-up residing in Nashville, Tennessee. The method was immunoSEQ multiplex PCR; TCRdb's version includes in-frame clones alone and lacks a portion of them. In the table there are fewer than 850,000 clones, 90% of which are singletons. A remark on this clone: The antigen is not known.

This sequence joins TRBV6-1 and TRBJ2-7; 8 nucleotides agree with TRBD1. The sample comprised memory CD8+ T cells from PBMCs. The subset here: CD45RO+ cells pooled with CCR7-negative TemRA cells. This receptor was taken from a man aged 18 to 30 in good health. Some clones in this sample may be carry-over from other donors' samples. The CDR3 is CASRDRGPYYEQYF. As DNA, the CDR3 is TGTGCCAGCAGAGACAGGGGACCCTACTACGAGCAGTACTTC.